This TCR beta chain came from a study of identical twins. Study-level findings and limits: Twins showed weaker excess sharing in their beta out-of-frame sequences.

TCRdb re-derived calls from the 5' RACE reads in MiXCR, one entry per CDR3 protein. Seen here are 550,000 to 700,000 distinct CDR3 sequences, 20% to 25% observed once, and the top ten hold roughly 4%. Germline CDR1 and CDR2: SEHNR and FQNEAQ (reference sequence). The CDR3 runs to 15 residues. Trimming cost V 2 bases and J 3 bases, with 14 bases left between them. This clonotype was detected ten times or more. Antigen unknown. These same records also appear under a second study, on T cells expressing NK-cell markers.

The sequencing input was PBMCs. The chain links TRBV7-9 to TRBJ2-7, with D tentatively TRBD1 (6 bases). This sequence originates from a young woman in good health. In DNA form, the CDR3 reads TGTGCCAGCAGCTTAAGATCAGGGGCGGACTACGAGCAGTACTTC. Amino acid sequence: CASSLRSGADYEQYF.